This T cell receptor beta chain was captured in a study of blood T cell repertoires in COVID-19. Overall study: T cells, B-cell-depleted T cells, or PBMCs supplied cDNA or gDNA.

The V segment lost 6 bases and the J segment 7 bases; nucleotides outside the gene matches: 11. Per the germline V gene, CDR1 is LGHNT and CDR2 is FRNRAP. The CDR3 runs to 16 residues. Everyone who took part was roughly 18 to 89 years old, and they came from over 20 US areas. TCRdb's copy holds only in-frame clones and misses some; the assay was immunoSEQ multiplex PCR. The sample lists under 300,000 clones, roughly 89% occurring once. The chain combines TRBV12-5 with TRBJ1-6, with TRBD1 matching over 8 bases. This TCR was recovered from a woman aged 40-49 years who had recovered from COVID-19. Sequenced sample: PBMCs or T cells enriched from blood (not recorded which). CDR3 loop: CASGIRAGGWNSPLHF. CDR3 coding DNA: TGTGCTAGTGGGATCCGGGCAGGGGGCTGGAATTCACCCCTCCACTTT.